What follows are 18 T cell receptor beta chains derived from one specimen sequenced in a study of control samples from healthy donors and cancer patients. Sequencing used immunoSEQ multiplex PCR; TCRdb keeps in-frame clones, though not all of them. The sample lists around 63,000 clones, 70% to 90% occurring once. The sample consisted of PBMCs. All receptors derive from a woman in her 50s with head and neck cancer.

This clone was found once. The chain is built from TRBV6-5 and TRBJ1-6; weak D call: TRBD1 (6 bases). CDR1 MNHEY and CDR2 SVGAGI come from the germline V gene. Trimming left V 8 bases short and J 6 bases short, with 11 bases between. The CDR3 is 13 residues long. The CDR3, as DNA: TGTGCCAGCGGCGGACAGCTTAATTCACCCCTCCACTTT. This translates into CASGGQLNSPLHF.

J is TRBJ1-1 and V is TRBV9; no definite D call. Germline-derived CDR1 and CDR2 are SGDLS and YYNGEE. The CDR3 has 13 amino acids. V was shortened by 0 bases and J by 1 base, with 4 bases between the two germline ends. CDR3 sequence: CASSVVQNTEAFF. CDR3 nucleotide sequence: TGTGCCAGCAGCGTAGTTCAGAACACTGAAGCTTTCTTT.

The chain couples TRBV7-9 to TRBJ2-1; D uncertain. Trimming took 5 bases from V and 4 from J, leaving 18 bases between them. The CDR3 length is 16 residues. Germline assignment: CDR1 SEHNR and CDR2 FQNEAQ (reference sequence). The CDR3 reads CASSPGKSVFYNEQFF. For the CDR3, the DNA is TGTGCCAGCAGCCCCGGCAAGTCGGTCTTTTACAATGAGCAGTTCTTC.

V and J are TRBV27 and TRBJ2-3; D not certain. Germline values: CDR1 MNHEY, CDR2 SMNVEV (reference sequence). This CDR3 contains 15 residues. The V gene lost 1 base and the J gene lost 6 bases, with 14 bases spanning the gap. CDR3 in DNA: TGTGCCAGCAGTTTATTCCAGGCCGGCGCCGATACGCAGTATTTT. It is translated as CASSLFQAGADTQYF.

The chain joins TRBV19 to TRBJ1-1; D call uncertain. The V and J ends lost 0 bases and 0 bases respectively, with 2 bases between them. Germline CDR1 is LNHDA and CDR2 is SQIVND (reference sequence). The CDR3 runs 13 residues. The CDR3 loop is CASSIEVNTEAFF. Written as DNA, the CDR3 is TGTGCCAGTAGTATAGAGGTGAACACTGAAGCTTTCTTT.

The chain couples TRBV5-4 to TRBJ1-3; D is possibly TRBD1 (6 bases). This CDR3 comprises 14 residues. Deletions cut 3 bases from V and 2 bases from J, with 9 bases between. CDR1 and CDR2 from the germline V gene are SGHNT and YYREEE (reference sequence). CDR3 in amino acids: CASSSGGPGNTIYF. DNA for the CDR3: TGTGCCAGCAGCTCGGGGGGGCCTGGAAACACCATATATTTT.

This rearrangement joins TRBV7-2 to TRBJ1-6, with D maybe TRBD1 (6 bases). Trimming shortened V by 6 bases and J by 6 bases, and 18 bases separated the two germline ends. Germline V gene lookup returns CDR1 SGHTA and CDR2 FQGNSA. The CDR3 contains 16 residues. The CDR3 DNA sequence: TGTGCCAGCAGTTTATCGGTTGGACAGCTTAATTCACCCCTCCACTTT. Translating gives CASSLSVGQLNSPLHF.

The chain joins TRBV25-1 to TRBJ2-2, with TRBD1 matching over 9 bases. The V segment lost 5 bases and the J segment 0 bases; nucleotides outside the gene matches: 4. This CDR3 comprises 16 residues. Germline V gene lookup returns CDR1 MGHDK and CDR2 SYGVNS. The CDR3: CASSQDRGANTGELFF. The CDR3 bases are TGTGCCAGCAGTCAGGACAGGGGCGCGAACACCGGGGAGCTGTTTTTT. Looking up the rest from reference TRBV25-1 and TRBJ2-2 gives the full variable domain: EADIYQTPRYLVIGTGKKITLECSQTMGHDKMYWYQQDPGMELHLIHYSYGVNSTEKGDLSSESTVSRIRTEHFPLTLESARPSHTSQYLCASSQDRGANTGELFFGEGSRLTVL.

The V and J genes are TRBV7-9 and TRBJ2-2, with D possibly being TRBD1 (6 bases). The germline gives CDR1 SEHNR, CDR2 FQNEAQ (reference sequence). V dropped 2 bases and J dropped 2 bases, with 9 bases sitting between them. This CDR3 is built from 15 residues. CDR3 sequence reads: CASSLKGGNTGELFF. The CDR3 region has the DNA TGTGCCAGCAGCTTAAAAGGGGGTAACACCGGGGAGCTGTTTTTT.

The chain links TRBV10-3 to TRBJ2-1, with 9 bases identical to TRBD1. Unmatched junction bases numbered 8, after V lost 9 bases and J lost 8 bases. The CDR3 is made up of 13 amino acids. CDR1 is ENHRY and CDR2 is SYGVKD in the germline V gene. The CDR3 loop reads CAMGPGQGYEQFF. CDR3 nucleotides: TGTGCCATGGGACCGGGACAGGGCTATGAGCAGTTCTTC.

This chain joins TRBV10-1 and TRBJ2-7; no definite D call. V was cut by 8 bases and J by 7 bases, with 21 bases left in between. CDR1 is WNHNN, CDR2 SYGVQD, per germline (reference sequence). The CDR3 totals 14 residues. The chain's CDR3 is CASPKGVSTWEQYF. The CDR3 DNA reads TGCGCCAGCCCGAAAGGTGTTAGTACTTGGGAGCAGTACTTC.

This clone occurred once. The chain carries TRBV4-1 and TRBJ1-3; D gene unclear. V was shortened by 4 bases and J by 1 base, with 14 bases between the two germline ends. Germline V gives CDR1 MGHRA, CDR2 YSYEKL. The CDR3 length is 16 residues. DNA of the CDR3: TGCGCCAGCAGCCCCTCATTCGGGGAGTCTGGAAACACCATATATTTT. The encoded protein is CASSPSFGESGNTIYF.

The J gene is TRBJ2-7, the V gene TRBV19; 10 bases align to TRBD1. Per the germline V gene, CDR1 is LNHDA and CDR2 is SQIVND (reference sequence). J was trimmed by 5 bases and V by 6 bases; bases with no gene match: 7. This CDR3 contains 14 residues. The CDR3 reads CASSPTGGANEQYF. Written as DNA, the CDR3 is TGTGCCAGTAGCCCGACAGGGGGCGCGAACGAGCAGTACTTC.

The chain couples TRBV18 to TRBJ2-5; TRBD1 aligns across 10 bases. V shed 5 bases, J shed 2 bases, and the junction held 5 bases outside the gene matches. The CDR3 sequence is 15 residues long. The germline V gene encodes CDR1 KGHSH and CDR2 LQKENI. The CDR3 sequence is CASSDGGQGQETQYF. CDR3 DNA sequence: TGTGCCAGCTCAGATGGGGGACAGGGGCAAGAGACCCAGTACTTC.

The chain has TRBV28 and TRBJ2-1; no definite D call. There are 10 residues in the CDR3. Germline CDR1 and CDR2: MDHEN and SYDVKM. V was cut by 8 bases and J by 6 bases, with 5 bases left in between. CDR3 coding DNA: TGTGCCAGCGGGGTCAATGAGCAGTTCTTC. Amino acids: CASGVNEQFF. The whole variable domain, filled in from reference TRBV28 and TRBJ2-1, reads DVKVTQSSRYLVKRTGEKVFLECVQDMDHENMFWYRQDPGLGLRLIYFSYDVKMKEKGDIPEGYSVSREKKERFSLILESASTNQTSMYLCASGVNEQFFGPGTRLTVL.

Only one count was recorded for this clone. V is TRBV5-1 and J is TRBJ1-2; D is ambiguous. Trimming removed 4 bases at V and 0 bases at J, with 19 bases between. Germline CDR1 reads SGHRS; CDR2 reads YFSETQ. The CDR3 contains 17 residues. Here the CDR3 DNA reads TGCGCCAGCAGCCCGGTTCCGAGCCAGATAGCTAACTATGGCTACACCTTC. This translates into CASSPVPSQIANYGYTF.

The sample holds one count of this clone. The chain links TRBV4-2 to TRBJ1-2; no firm D call. This CDR3 is 13 amino acids long. Germline V gene sequence: CDR1 LGHNA, CDR2 YNFKEQ. V was clipped by 0 bases and J by 2 bases, with 4 bases between them. For the CDR3, the DNA is TGTGCCAGCAGCCAAGAGGTAAACTATGGCTACACCTTC. Translation: CASSQEVNYGYTF.

This clone was found once. V and J are TRBV19 and TRBJ2-3; TRBD1 or TRBD2 may be the D gene (5 bases each). The CDR3 spans 17 residues. Germline-derived CDR1 and CDR2 are LNHDA and SQIVND (reference sequence). The V and J ends lost 1 base and 0 bases respectively, with 14 bases between them. The CDR3 loop reads CASSIAPGAHSTDTQYF. CDR3 DNA sequence: TGTGCCAGTAGTATAGCCCCCGGGGCGCATAGCACAGATACGCAGTATTTT.